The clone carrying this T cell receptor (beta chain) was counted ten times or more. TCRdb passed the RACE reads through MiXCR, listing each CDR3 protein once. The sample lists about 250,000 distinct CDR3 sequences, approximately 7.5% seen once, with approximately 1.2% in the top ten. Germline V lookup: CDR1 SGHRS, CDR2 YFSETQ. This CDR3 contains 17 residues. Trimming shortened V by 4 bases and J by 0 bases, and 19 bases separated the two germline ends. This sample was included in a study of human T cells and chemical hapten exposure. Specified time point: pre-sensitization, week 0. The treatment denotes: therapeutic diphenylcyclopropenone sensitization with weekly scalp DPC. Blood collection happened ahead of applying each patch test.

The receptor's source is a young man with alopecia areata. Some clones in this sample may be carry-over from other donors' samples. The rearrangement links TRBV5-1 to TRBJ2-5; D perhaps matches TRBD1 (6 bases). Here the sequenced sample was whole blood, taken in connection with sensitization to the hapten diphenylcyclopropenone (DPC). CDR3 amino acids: CASSPATDSEYQETQYF. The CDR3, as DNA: TGCGCCAGCAGCCCAGCGACGGACAGTGAGTACCAAGAGACCCAGTACTTC.